This record looks at one T cell receptor (beta chain) sequence and its context. What it binds is unknown. This entry comes from a study of T cell responses to AZD1222 COVID-19 vaccine. Broader study findings: The study found vaccine-associated CD4 TCRs spanning spike, dominant at 160-218 and 743-854. Only 5 to 7 AZD1222 recipients were seropositive at baseline. Recipients of two AZD1222 doses showed rising Spike-specific TCR breadth and depth.

Measured with immunoSEQ multiplex PCR; TCRdb has only the in-frame clones, and not every one. The table records approximately 60,000 clones, approximately 85% of them present only once. The CDR3 is 17 amino acids. The V end was cut by 0 bases, the J end by 4 bases, with 17 bases between. The germline V gene has CDR1 LGHNA and CDR2 YNFKEQ. The receptor comes from an adult in good health. V usage is TRBV4-2 and J usage is TRBJ2-3; a weak D match, TRBD1 (5 bases). The sequencing used peripheral blood, collected on day 0 of MenACWY control vaccination. The CDR3 reads CASSQDFFSGAPDTQYF. CDR3 DNA sequence: TGTGCCAGCAGCCAAGATTTCTTTAGTGGGGCCCCAGATACGCAGTATTTT.